Sequencing of this TCR beta chain was carried out in a study of T cell responses to AZD1222 COVID-19 vaccine (dated by TCRdb to 2020 to 2022). Study-wide context: Because spike-specific TCR depth and breadth did not differ between the two schedules, AZD1222 recipients who got a second dose at roughly 4 weeks were pooled with those who got a second dose at roughly 12 weeks. Enrollment into the trials was organized by age into subgroups of 18-55, 56-69 and 70-plus years, and those subgroups contained about 150, 27 and 61 TCR-sequenced participants, respectively. TCR sequencing was performed for about 240 trial participants, of whom some 200 were given two doses of AZD1222 and 26 were given two doses of MenACWY control vaccine.

This sample's time point label indicates: baseline before first vaccination. Vaccinee samples were obtained from the UK trials COV001 and COV002, which included a single-blind randomized controlled phase 2/3 trial of AZD1222 (ChAdOx1 nCoV-19) in healthy adults. For TCRbeta chain sequencing, PBMC samples from trial participants were taken at day 0 and at day 28 after the second dose. The CDR3 regions of human TCRbeta chains were analyzed by immunosequencing. Per the original workflow: Repertoire TCRs were matched against a reference library of SARS-CoV-2-specific TCRs generated with the MIRA antigen-specificity platform. Breadth was defined as the fraction of unique TCRs that were SARS-CoV-2-associated. Depth was defined as the fraction of total T cells that were SARS-CoV-2-associated. Each spike-specific TCR was assigned to its reactive spike region and to a CD4 or CD8 class using the MIRA data. Log10-transformed breadth and depth values were compared by one-way ANOVA with Sidak's multiple comparisons tests. This is the immuneACCESS table as TCRdb keeps it, with only in-frame sequences that have V and J called. A part of the clones is gone; compared with another copy, unresolved V genes explain less than half, and the rest is unexplained. V, J and clone size are those of that table, while D and trimming were read from the DNA. The sample yields about 45,000 clones; around three quarters were counted once. Jointly, the top ten make up approximately 4% of the sample.

Concerning this clone itself: Its antigen is still unknown. Base qualities are missing; no much larger clone stands one base away.

CDR1 LGHNA and CDR2 YSLEER are derived from the germline V gene. Counted from cysteine to phenylalanine, this CDR3 has 15 amino acids. The only DNA kept is the CDR3, 45 bases in frame from the first base. The germline ends are 10 bases apart after V is trimmed by 4 bases and J by 0 bases. The research as a whole found: Conclusions about previously exposed vaccinees are limited because only a handful of AZD1222 recipients were SARS-CoV-2 seropositive at baseline. Epitopes outside the regions mutated in the B.1.351 and B.1.1.7 variants were reportedly recognized by nearly half of the unique spike-specific TCRs. Because no day 14 peak-response samples were available, the repertoires could be characterized only after the peak T cell response. Most participants were white British and females outnumbered males, and the authors suggested that clonal diversity may have been underestimated. After two AZD1222 doses, both the breadth and the depth of spike-specific TCRs were significantly higher than at day 0 and than in MenACWY recipients. Vaccine-associated CD4 TCRs spanned the whole spike protein, with dominant responses in regions 160-218 and 743-854. In the small 56-69-year group, the increase in depth fell short of significance, most likely because of low power.

This TCR came from an adult in good health. The sample consisted of peripheral blood, taken on day 0 of AZD1222 vaccination. This chain is built from TRBV4-3 and TRBJ1-3, with no reliable assignment of the D segment. The encoded CDR3 is CASSPRSGSGNTIYF. In nucleotide form, the sequence is TGCGCCAGCAGCCCTCGTTCGGGCTCTGGAAACACCATATATTTT.